This TCR beta chain was documented in a study of blood T cells in healthy people across ages (dated by TCRdb to about 2015). General notes on the study: Template switching captured roughly one uniquely barcoded TCR beta cDNA molecule per two T cells in model experiments. The study measured age-related changes in TCR beta repertoire diversity using deep sequencing normalized with unique cDNA molecular identifiers. Four age groups were formed from the donors: young (average 16 years), middle-aged (approximately 41), aged (62) and long-lived (less than 85). To avoid experimental bias, donors of different ages were randomly spread across the sequencing lanes. Two additional independent replicas of 1 million unique cDNA reads from the same blood draw were analyzed for two donors (one aged 18 to 29 and one aged 80 or older).

Points on this clonotype: Its recognized antigen is unknown. The record has no base qualities; no much larger clone is one base away.

Beyond this particular receptor, the publication reports: Because profiling used bulk unsorted PBMCs, naive and antigen-experienced compartments could not be compared conclusively. Estimates of total diversity from one million sequenced T cells were regarded as lower bounds and underestimates. The percentage of naive T cells measured by flow cytometry correlated strongly with observed TCR beta diversity. Observed TCR beta diversity per million T cells fell roughly linearly with age, and a significant reduction was already apparent by age roughly 40. Because donor CMV infection status was unknown, age-related changes in expanded clonotypes were potentially confounded. The long-lived group showed more naive CD4+ T cells, fewer expanded clones and increased TCR diversity than the aged group, suggesting age selection.

Systemically healthy Caucasian individuals from Russia, around 39 in total and aged about 6 to 95 years, were included as donors. Around 9.7 milliliters of peripheral blood were collected from each donor into EDTA-treated Vacutainer tubes. Ficoll-Paque density-gradient centrifugation was used to isolate PBMCs, with at least 6 million per sample. Trizol reagent was used to extract total RNA from PBMCs, with at least 5 micrograms per sample. Naive CD45RAhigh/CD27high T cell percentages were measured by flow cytometry on a PBMC aliquot from every donor. Library preparation employed 5' RACE. Sequencing took place on an Illumina HiSeq 2500. A second PCR of about 7 to 12 cycles was performed with a sample-barcoded 5' primer and a J-beta primer mix. Each TCR beta cDNA molecule received a unique molecular identifier from a template-switch 5' adaptor carrying 12 random nucleotides. Each sample yielded at least 2.5 million CDR3-containing paired-end reads. First-strand cDNA synthesis was performed from all RNA using the Mint cDNA synthesis kit, with priming by a TRBC-specific oligonucleotide. After uracil-DNA glycosylase treatment, a first 18-cycle PCR used universal primers M1SS and BC2_uni_R on all cDNA. Per the original workflow: For normalization, 1 million high-quality reads were randomly selected from each sample, with every read carrying a distinct molecular identifier. Reads sharing molecular identifiers were discarded rather than binned into consensus sequences. MiTCR, set to a Q25 quality threshold and the strictest error-elimination algorithm, was used for CDR3 identification, clonotype clustering and error correction. A nonparametric unseen species model with Euler transformation was used to estimate a lower bound on total TCR beta diversity. In TCRdb, the public reads were trimmed at Q25 with fastp and aligned with MiXCR, with productive beta chains retained. Rows with one shared CDR3 protein collapse into an entry with the most common genes and DNA. It is TCRdb's table, rather than the study itself, that gives the V and J calls and clone size. This sample lists some 900,000 distinct CDR3 sequences; around 46% were detected once. Of the sample, around an eighth falls within the top ten clones.

Including cysteine and phenylalanine, the CDR3 has 13 amino acids. This entry keeps only the CDR3 DNA: 39 bases, framed from base 1. Trimming takes 6 bases off V and 1 base off J; junction bases not matched to a gene: 5. CDR1 and CDR2 are drawn from the germline V gene: SQVTM, ANQGSEA. Here the chain combines TRBV29-1 and TRBJ1-1; TRBD1 lines up with 7 middle nucleotides. This sequence originates from a man aged 30 to 45 in good health. The material sequenced was blood. The nucleotide sequence is TGCAGCGTGGGACAGACGTCGAACACTGAAGCTTTCTTT. It specifies CSVGQTSNTEAFF.